This T cell receptor (beta chain) is from a study of blood T cells in healthy people across ages. Using a J-beta primer mix together with a sample-barcoded 5' primer, a second PCR was run for roughly 7 to 12 cycles. TCRdb analysed the 5' RACE reads with MiXCR anew, one entry per CDR3 protein. The sample carries some 930,000 distinct CDR3 sequences, roughly 29% recorded once. V lost 0 bases, J lost 5 bases, and 9 bases lay in between. The germline V gene encodes CDR1 SGHDT and CDR2 YYEEEE. The CDR3 spans 13 residues. The people who gave samples were healthy Caucasians from Russia, aged roughly 6 to 100. Study-level findings and limits: Comparison with aged donors showed that long-lived donors had more naive CD4+ cells and higher diversity. PBMC samples, being unsorted, prevented any conclusive comparison of naive and antigen-experienced cells.

In its sample, this clonotype was seen many times. The antigen is not known. The data also belong to a second study, concerning T cells of mothers and their children. This second study notes: Persistent microchimeric T cell clones were sought, and none were detected.

The chain carries TRBV5-6 and TRBJ2-7; D gene ambiguous. The sequencing input was blood. The TCR was taken from a woman between 40 and 50 years old in good health. CDR3 DNA: TGTGCCAGCAGCTTGGAGTGGACCCACGAGCAGTACTTC. It specifies CASSLEWTHEQYF.